Reported below is one T cell receptor beta chain. The data are from a study of OX40 agonist ivuxolimab in advanced cancers. Study-wide context: People in dose escalation had one of these cancers: hepatocellular carcinoma, melanoma, renal cell or head and neck cancer.

Produced via immunoSEQ multiplex PCR; TCRdb's table is partial and in-frame only. The table includes 75,000 to 80,000 clones, about nine tenths detected once. This receptor was identified in an adult with an advanced solid tumor such as melanoma, head and neck, liver or kidney cancer. Material: CD4+ or CD8+ T cells sorted from blood, obtained in a trial of the OX40 agonist ivuxolimab.

The CDR3 loop reads CATMPPGSSYEQYF. Here the CDR3 DNA reads TGTGCCACAATGCCTCCGGGGAGCAGCTACGAGCAGTACTTC. This chain joins TRBV6-1 and TRBJ2-7, with D possibly TRBD2 on 5 matching bases. Trimming removed 10 bases from V and 3 bases from J, with 19 bases in between. This CDR3 is 14 amino acids long. The germline V gene encodes CDR1 MNHNS and CDR2 SASEGT.